This T cell receptor beta chain was observed in a study of T cells after yellow fever vaccination. The CDR3 totals 11 residues. The V and J ends lost 5 bases and 11 bases, in that order; junction bases with no gene match: 8. Germline loops: CDR1 DFQATT, CDR2 SNEGSKA (reference sequence). The table lists this clonotype with many counts. Via MiXCR, TCRdb re-called the 5' RACE reads, giving one row per CDR3 protein. The sample lists 110,000 or so distinct CDR3 sequences, roughly 7.9% occurring once. The gene calls are TRBV20-1 and TRBJ1-1; TRBD1 aligns across 7 bases. The material was CD4+ T cells sorted from PBMCs, obtained approximately 47 days after the first yellow fever vaccination. This TCR was recovered from a man younger than 30 who received the YFV17D yellow fever vaccine. The CDR3 is CSAPRDSWAFF. CDR3 in DNA: TGCAGTGCTCCCCGGGACAGTTGGGCTTTCTTT.